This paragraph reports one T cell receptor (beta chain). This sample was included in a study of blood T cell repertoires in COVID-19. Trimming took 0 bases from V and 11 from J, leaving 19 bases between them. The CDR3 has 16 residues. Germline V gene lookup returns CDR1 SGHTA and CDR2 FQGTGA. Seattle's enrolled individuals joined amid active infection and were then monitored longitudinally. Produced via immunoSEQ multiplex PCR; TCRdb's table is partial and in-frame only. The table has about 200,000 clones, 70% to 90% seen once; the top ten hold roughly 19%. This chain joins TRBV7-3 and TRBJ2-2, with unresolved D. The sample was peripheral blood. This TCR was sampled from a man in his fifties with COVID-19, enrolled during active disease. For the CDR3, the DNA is TGTGCCAGCAGCTTAACGCCCCCCGGTGTGTCCCCTGAGCTGTTTTTT. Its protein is CASSLTPPGVSPELFF.